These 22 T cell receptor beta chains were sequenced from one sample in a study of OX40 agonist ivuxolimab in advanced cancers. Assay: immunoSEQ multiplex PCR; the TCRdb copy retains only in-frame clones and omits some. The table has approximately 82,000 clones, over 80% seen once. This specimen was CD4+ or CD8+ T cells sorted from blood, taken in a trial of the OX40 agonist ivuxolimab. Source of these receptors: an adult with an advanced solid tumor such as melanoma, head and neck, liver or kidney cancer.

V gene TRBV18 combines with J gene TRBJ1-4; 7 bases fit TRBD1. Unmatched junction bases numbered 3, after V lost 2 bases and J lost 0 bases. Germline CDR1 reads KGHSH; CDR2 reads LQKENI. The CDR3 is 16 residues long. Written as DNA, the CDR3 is TGTGCCAGCTCACCAGTCGACAGGGCAACTAATGAAAAACTGTTTTTT. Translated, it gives CASSPVDRATNEKLFF.

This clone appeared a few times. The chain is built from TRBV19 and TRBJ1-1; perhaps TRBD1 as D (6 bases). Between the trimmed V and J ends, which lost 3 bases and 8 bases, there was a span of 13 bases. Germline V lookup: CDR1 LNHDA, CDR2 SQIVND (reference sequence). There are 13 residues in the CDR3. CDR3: CASSMTGGLEAFF. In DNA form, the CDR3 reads TGTGCCAGTAGTATGACAGGCGGCCTCGAAGCTTTCTTT.

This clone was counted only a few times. DNA of the CDR3: TGCGCCAGCAGCTTGGGGACAGGGGGCACTGGAAACACCATATATTTT. Translation gives CASSLGTGGTGNTIYF. The chain uses TRBV5-1 and TRBJ1-3; TRBD1 agrees at 11 bases. The CDR3 spans 16 residues. With V trimmed by 0 bases and J by 2 bases, 1 base remained unmatched. Germline values: CDR1 SGHRS, CDR2 YFSETQ.

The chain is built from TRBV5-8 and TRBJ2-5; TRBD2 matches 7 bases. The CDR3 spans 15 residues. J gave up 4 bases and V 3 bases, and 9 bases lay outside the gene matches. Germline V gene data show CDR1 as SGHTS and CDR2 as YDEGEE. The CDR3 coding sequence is TGTGCCAGCAGCTCCCAGGGAGGGAACAGAGAGACCCAGTACTTC. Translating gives CASSSQGGNRETQYF.

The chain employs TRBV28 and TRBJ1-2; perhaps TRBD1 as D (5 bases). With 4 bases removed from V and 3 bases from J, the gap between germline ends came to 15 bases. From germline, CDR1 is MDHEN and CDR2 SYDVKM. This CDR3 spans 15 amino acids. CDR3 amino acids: CASSSRGGGDYGYTF. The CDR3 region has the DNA TGTGCCAGCAGTTCCCGCGGGGGTGGCGACTATGGCTACACCTTC.

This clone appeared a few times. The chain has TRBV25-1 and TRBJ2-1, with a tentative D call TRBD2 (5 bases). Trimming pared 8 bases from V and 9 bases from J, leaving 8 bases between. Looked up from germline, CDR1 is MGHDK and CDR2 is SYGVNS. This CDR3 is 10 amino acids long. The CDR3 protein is CASEGFEQFF. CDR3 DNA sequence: TGTGCCAGCGAGGGCTTTGAGCAGTTCTTC.

CDR3 amino acids: CASSLSPGANYGYTF. Written as DNA, the CDR3 is TGTGCCAGCAGTCTCAGCCCAGGTGCCAACTATGGCTACACCTTC. The chain is built from TRBV7-8 and TRBJ1-2; D is unclear. V lost 6 bases, J lost 2 bases, and 16 bases lay in between. The CDR3 is 15 residues long. Germline loops: CDR1 SGHVS, CDR2 FQNEAQ.

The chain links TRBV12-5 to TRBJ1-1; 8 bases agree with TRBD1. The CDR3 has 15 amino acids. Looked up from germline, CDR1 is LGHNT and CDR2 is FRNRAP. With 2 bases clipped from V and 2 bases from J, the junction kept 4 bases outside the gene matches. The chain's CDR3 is CASGLPGTGNTEAFF. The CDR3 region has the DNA TGTGCTAGTGGTTTGCCCGGGACAGGAAACACTGAAGCTTTCTTT.

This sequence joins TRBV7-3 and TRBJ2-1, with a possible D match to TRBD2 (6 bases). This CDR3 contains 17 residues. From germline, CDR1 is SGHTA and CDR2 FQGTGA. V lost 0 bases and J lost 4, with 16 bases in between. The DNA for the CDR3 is TGTGCCAGCAGCTTAACGGGGGGAGCTAAACTATACAATGAGCAGTTCTTC. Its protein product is CASSLTGGAKLYNEQFF. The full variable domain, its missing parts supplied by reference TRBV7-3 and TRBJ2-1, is GAGVSQTPSNKVTEKGKYVELRCDPISGHTALYWYRQSLGQGPEFLIYFQGTGAADDSGLPNDRFFAVRPEGSVSTLKIQRTERGDSAVYLCASSLTGGAKLYNEQFFGPGTRLTVL.

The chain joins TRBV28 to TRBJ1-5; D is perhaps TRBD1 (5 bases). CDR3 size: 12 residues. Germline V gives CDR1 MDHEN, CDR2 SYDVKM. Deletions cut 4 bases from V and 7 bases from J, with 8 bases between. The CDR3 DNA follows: TGTGCCAGCAGTTGGGGGGAACAGCCCCAGCATTTT. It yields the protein CASSWGEQPQHF.

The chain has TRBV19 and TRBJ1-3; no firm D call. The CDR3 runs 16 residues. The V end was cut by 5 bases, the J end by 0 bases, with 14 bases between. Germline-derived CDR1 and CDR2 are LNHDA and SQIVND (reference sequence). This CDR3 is CASSPNSFYSGNTIYF. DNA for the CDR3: TGTGCCAGTAGTCCGAACAGCTTCTACTCTGGAAACACCATATATTTT.

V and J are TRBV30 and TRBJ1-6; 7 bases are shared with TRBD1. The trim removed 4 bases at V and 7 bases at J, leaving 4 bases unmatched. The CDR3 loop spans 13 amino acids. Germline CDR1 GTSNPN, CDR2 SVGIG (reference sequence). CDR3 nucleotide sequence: TGTGCCTGGACCAACAGGGGAAATTCACCCCTCCACTTT. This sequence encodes CAWTNRGNSPLHF.

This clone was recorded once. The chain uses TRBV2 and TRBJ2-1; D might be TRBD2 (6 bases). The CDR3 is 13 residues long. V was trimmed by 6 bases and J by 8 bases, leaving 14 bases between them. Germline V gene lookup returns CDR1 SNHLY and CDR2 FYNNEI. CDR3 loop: CASSLRGADEQFF. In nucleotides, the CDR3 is TGTGCCAGCAGCCTCCGCGGGGCCGATGAGCAGTTCTTC.

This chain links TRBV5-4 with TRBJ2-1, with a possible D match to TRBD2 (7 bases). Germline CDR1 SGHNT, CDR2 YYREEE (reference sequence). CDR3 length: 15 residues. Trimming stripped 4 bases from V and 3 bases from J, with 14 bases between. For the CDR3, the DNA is TGTGCCAGCAGCCCTGGCGGGGGCCACTACAATGAGCAGTTCTTC. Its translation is CASSPGGGHYNEQFF.

The CDR3 region is CASSARGYEQYF. The CDR3 DNA sequence: TGTGCCAGCAGCGCCAGGGGGTACGAGCAGTACTTC. The J gene is TRBJ2-7, the V gene TRBV7-9; 7 positions match TRBD1. J was trimmed by 4 bases and V by 5 bases; bases with no gene match: 2. This CDR3 is built from 12 residues. Per germline, CDR1 SEHNR and CDR2 FQNEAQ (reference sequence).

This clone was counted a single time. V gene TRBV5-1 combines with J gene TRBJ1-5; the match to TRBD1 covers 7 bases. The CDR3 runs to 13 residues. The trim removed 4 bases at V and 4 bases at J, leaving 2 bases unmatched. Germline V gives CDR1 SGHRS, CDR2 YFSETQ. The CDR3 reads CASSPGQNQPQHF. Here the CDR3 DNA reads TGCGCCAGCAGCCCGGGACAGAATCAGCCCCAGCATTTT.

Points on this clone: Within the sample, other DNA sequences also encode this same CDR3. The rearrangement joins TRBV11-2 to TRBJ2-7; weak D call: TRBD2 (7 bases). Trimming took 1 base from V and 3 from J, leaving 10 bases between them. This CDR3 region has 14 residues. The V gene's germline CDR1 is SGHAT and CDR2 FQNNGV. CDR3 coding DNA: TGTGCCAGCAGCTTAGGGGGAGGGGGCTACGAGCAGTACTTC. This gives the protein CASSLGGGGYEQYF. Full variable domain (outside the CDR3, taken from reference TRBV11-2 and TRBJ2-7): EAGVAQSPRYKIIEKRQSVAFWCNPISGHATLYWYQQILGQGPKLLIQFQNNGVVDDSQLPKDRFSAERLKGVDSTLKIQPAKLEDSAVYLCASSLGGGGYEQYFGPGTRLTVT.

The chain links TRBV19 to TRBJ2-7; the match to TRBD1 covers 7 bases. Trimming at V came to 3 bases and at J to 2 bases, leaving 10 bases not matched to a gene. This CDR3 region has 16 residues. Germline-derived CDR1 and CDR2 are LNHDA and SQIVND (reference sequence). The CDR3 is CASSIREQGNAYEQYF. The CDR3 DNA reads TGTGCCAGTAGTATCAGGGAACAGGGGAACGCCTACGAGCAGTACTTC.

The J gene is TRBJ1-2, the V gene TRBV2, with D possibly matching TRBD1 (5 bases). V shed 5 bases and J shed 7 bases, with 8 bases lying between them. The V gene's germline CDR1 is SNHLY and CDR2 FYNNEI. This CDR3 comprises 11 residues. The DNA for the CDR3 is TGTGCCAGCAGTTCAGGGAGTGGCTACACCTTC. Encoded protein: CASSSGSGYTF.

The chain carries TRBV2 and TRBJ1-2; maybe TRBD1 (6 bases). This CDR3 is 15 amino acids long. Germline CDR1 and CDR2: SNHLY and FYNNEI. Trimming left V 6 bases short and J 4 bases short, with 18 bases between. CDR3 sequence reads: CASREYGQLLYGYTF. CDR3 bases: TGTGCCAGCAGGGAATACGGACAGTTGCTCTATGGCTACACCTTC.

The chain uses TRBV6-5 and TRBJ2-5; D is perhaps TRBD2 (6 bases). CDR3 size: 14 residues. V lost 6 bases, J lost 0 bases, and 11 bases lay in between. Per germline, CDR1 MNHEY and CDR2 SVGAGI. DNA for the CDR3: TGTGCCAGCAGGCTCGGCGGGAACCAAGAGACCCAGTACTTC. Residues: CASRLGGNQETQYF.

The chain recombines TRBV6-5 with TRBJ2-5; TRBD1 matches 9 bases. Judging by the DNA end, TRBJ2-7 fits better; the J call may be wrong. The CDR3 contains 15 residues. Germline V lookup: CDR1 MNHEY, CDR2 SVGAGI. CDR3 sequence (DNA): TGTGCCAGCAGTTACTCCGCCGGGACAGGGTACGAGCAGTACTTC. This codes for CASSYSAGTGYEQYF.